This TCR beta chain appears in the sequencing data of a study of neurological immune-mediated disorders. Overall study results and limits: One related-CDR3 cluster, identified by phylogenetic grouping, held the repertoires of 18 of 34 multiple sclerosis patients and was a possible signature.

In germline, CDR1 is DFQATT, CDR2 SNEGSKA (reference sequence). The CDR3 has 13 residues. Sequencing of 15-18 subjects in each run yielded over 180 million TCR-beta sequences. TCRdb reprocessed the 5' RACE reads with MiXCR, giving one entry per CDR3 protein. Among some 38,000 distinct CDR3 sequences, roughly 3.8% were seen once, and the ten largest hold about 2.2%. Details on this clonotype: What it binds is unknown. Its ends do not fully match the called genes, so a read error is possible.

The sequenced material came from PBMCs. The V and J genes are TRBV20-1 and TRBJ1-6; a weak D match, TRBD1 (5 bases). This clonotype was obtained from a man aged 25-45 years with multiple sclerosis. CDR3 residues: CSARPQGNSPLNF. DNA of the CDR3: TGCAGTGCTAGACCCCAGGGTAATTCACCCCTCAACTTT.